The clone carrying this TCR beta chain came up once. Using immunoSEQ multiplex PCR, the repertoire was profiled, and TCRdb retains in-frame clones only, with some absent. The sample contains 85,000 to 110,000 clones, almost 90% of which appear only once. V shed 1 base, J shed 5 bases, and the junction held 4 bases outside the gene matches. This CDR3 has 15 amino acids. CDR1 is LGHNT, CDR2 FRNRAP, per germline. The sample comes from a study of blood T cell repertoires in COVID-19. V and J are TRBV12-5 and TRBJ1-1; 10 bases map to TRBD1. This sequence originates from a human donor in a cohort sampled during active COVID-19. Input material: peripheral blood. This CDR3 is CASGLGTGGRTEAFF. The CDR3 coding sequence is TGTGCTAGTGGTTTGGGGACAGGGGGAAGGACTGAAGCTTTCTTT.